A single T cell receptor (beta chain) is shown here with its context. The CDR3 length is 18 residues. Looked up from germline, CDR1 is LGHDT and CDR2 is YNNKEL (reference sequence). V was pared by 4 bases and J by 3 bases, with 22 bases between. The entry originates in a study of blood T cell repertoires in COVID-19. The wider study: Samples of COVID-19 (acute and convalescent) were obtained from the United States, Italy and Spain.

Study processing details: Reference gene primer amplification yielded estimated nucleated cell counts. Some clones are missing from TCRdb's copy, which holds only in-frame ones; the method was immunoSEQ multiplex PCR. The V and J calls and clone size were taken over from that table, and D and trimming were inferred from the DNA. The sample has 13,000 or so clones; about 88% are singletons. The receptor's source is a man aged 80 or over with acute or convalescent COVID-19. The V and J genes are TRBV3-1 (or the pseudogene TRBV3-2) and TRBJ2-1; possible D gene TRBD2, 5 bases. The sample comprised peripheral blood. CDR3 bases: TGTGCCAGCAGCCCCATCGTACTAGTCCCGGGAAGCTACAATGAGCAGTTCTTC. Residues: CASSPIVLVPGSYNEQFF.